This TCR beta chain was documented in a study of regulatory T cells in long-lasting Graves disease. Turning to the study itself: Patients met the persistent Graves' disease definition after over 5 years of antithyroid drugs with positive TSH receptor antibodies.

At least ten counts were recorded for this clonotype. Its antigen remains unidentified. Researchers made TCR beta libraries by using iRepertoire HTBI primers and running Arm-PCR on CDR3 regions. TCRdb used MiXCR to reprocess the multiplex PCR reads, holding one entry per CDR3 protein. Of roughly 430,000 distinct CDR3 sequences detected, roughly 23% appear once; the ten largest clones hold 14%. V was pared by 6 bases and J by 1 base, with 9 bases between. The CDR3 is made up of 13 amino acids. Germline V lookup: CDR1 ENHRY, CDR2 SYGVKD. Described time point: persistent/refractory GD, antithyroid drugs over 5 years with positive TRAb. There was RNA extracted from PBMCs, and the TCR library was made from it. Regarding the study as a whole: Persistent disease was characterized by preferential usage of TRBV28, TRBJ1-2 and TRBJ2-5.

The sequence was collected from a female donor with Graves disease. The chain employs TRBV10-3 and TRBJ1-1, with no clear D. Sequencing was performed on peripheral blood mononuclear cells (PBMCs), taken when the disease was refractory, from a patient treated with antithyroid drugs. This CDR3 reads CAISPSWNTEAFF. The CDR3, as DNA: TGTGCCATCAGCCCGAGCTGGAACACTGAAGCTTTCTTT.